This T cell receptor (beta chain) is from a study of T-cell memory formation after mild COVID-19. Turning to the study itself: Each donor largely had its own TCR clusters. Study-wide points: The pre-infection memory compartment contained some responding clones, suggesting cross-reactive memory joined. What remained unconfirmed was the SARS-CoV-2 specificity of second-wave clones peaking on day 37.

V was pared by 3 bases and J by 3 bases, with 13 bases between. The CDR3 extends over 15 amino acids. Concerning this clonotype itself: Its antigen is not known.

Sample barcodes and UMIs were carried by the TCR alpha and TCR beta cDNA libraries that 5'RACE generated with constant-segment primers. Each CDR3 protein is one row after TCRdb ran MiXCR on the 5' RACE reads. This table has 100,000 to 150,000 distinct CDR3 sequences, about a sixth appearing once. V gene TRBV12-3 or TRBV12-4 combines with J gene TRBJ2-3; a possible D gene is TRBD1 (6 bases). The receptor's source is an adult woman who had mild COVID-19 (a few samples of this study predate the infection). Cell type and time point are not known. What was sequenced was PBMCs or a T cell subset sorted from them (not recorded which). The CDR3 bases are TGTGCCAGCAGTTTTCTGGGGGCTAGGACAGATACGCAGTATTTT. This translates into CASSFLGARTDTQYF.